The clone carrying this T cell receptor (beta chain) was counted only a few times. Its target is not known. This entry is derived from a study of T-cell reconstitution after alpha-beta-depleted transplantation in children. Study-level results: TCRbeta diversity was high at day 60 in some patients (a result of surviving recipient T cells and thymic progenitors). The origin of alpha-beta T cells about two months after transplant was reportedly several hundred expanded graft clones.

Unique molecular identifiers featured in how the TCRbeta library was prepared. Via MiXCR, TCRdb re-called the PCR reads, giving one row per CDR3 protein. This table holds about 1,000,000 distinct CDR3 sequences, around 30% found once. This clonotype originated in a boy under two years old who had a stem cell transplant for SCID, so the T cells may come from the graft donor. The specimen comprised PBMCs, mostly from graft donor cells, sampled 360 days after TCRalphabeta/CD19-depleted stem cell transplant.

DNA of the CDR3: TGCAGTGCTAGAGATTTGGGACAGGGGGTTTATGGCTACACCTTC. It translates to CSARDLGQGVYGYTF. The chain has TRBV20-1 and TRBJ1-2, with 11 nucleotides matching TRBD1. The CDR3 extends over 15 amino acids. The germline V gene has CDR1 DFQATT and CDR2 SNEGSKA (reference sequence). The J segment lost 5 bases and the V segment lost 0 bases, leaving 5 bases of the junction unmatched.